The 17 T cell receptor beta chains given below trace back to one sample, sequenced in a study of T cell responses to AZD1222 COVID-19 vaccine. TCRdb's copy holds only in-frame clones and misses some; the assay was immunoSEQ multiplex PCR. The sample shows about 100,000 clones, about 85% of them seen only once. Sequencing was performed on peripheral blood, taken 28 days after the second AZD1222 dose. These TCRs come from an adult who received the AZD1222 COVID-19 vaccine.

The chain couples TRBV10-3 to TRBJ2-3; D may correspond to TRBD1 or TRBD2 (5 bases each). V shed 8 bases and J shed 3 bases, with 12 bases lying between them. Per the germline V gene, CDR1 is ENHRY and CDR2 is SYGVKD. This CDR3 is 13 amino acids long. The CDR3 region has the DNA TGTGCCATCGGGGGAGAGGTGACAGATACGCAGTATTTT. Translating gives CAIGGEVTDTQYF.

This chain uses TRBV2 with TRBJ1-6; possibly TRBD1 for D (5 bases). This CDR3 has 17 amino acids. Germline V CDR1 and CDR2: SNHLY, FYNNEI. V was clipped by 7 bases and J by 5 bases, with 21 bases between them. CDR3: CASKVGGIRGHNSPLHF. The CDR3 DNA reads TGTGCCAGCAAAGTGGGGGGAATTCGGGGTCATAATTCACCCCTCCACTTT.

The chain recombines TRBV2 with TRBJ1-1; D is ambiguous. Trimming cost V 5 bases and J 6 bases, with 16 bases left between them. This CDR3 is 14 amino acids long. Germline loops: CDR1 SNHLY, CDR2 FYNNEI. The CDR3 DNA follows: TGTGCCAGCAGTCAGCGGGGTTTGGATCCTGAAGCTTTCTTT. It translates to CASSQRGLDPEAFF.

The chain joins TRBV7-9 to TRBJ2-7; tentatively, D is TRBD1 or TRBD2 (5 bases each). The CDR3 length is 13 residues. CDR1 and CDR2 from the germline V gene are SEHNR and FQNEAQ (reference sequence). V lost 1 base and J 9 bases, leaving 13 bases between the germline ends. The CDR3 nucleotides are TGTGCCAGCAGCTTAGAGTCTTTGGGGACGCAGTACTTC. Protein sequence: CASSLESLGTQYF. Supplemented by reference TRBV7-9 and TRBJ2-7, the full variable domain reads DTGVSQNPRHKITKRGQNVTFRCDPISEHNRLYWYRQTLGQGPEFLTYFQNEAQLEKSRLLSDRFSAERPKGSFSTLEIQRTEQGDSAMYLCASSLESLGTQYFGPGTRLTVT.

This clone was recorded a few times. The chain couples TRBV28 to TRBJ2-7; D may be TRBD1 (6 bases). This CDR3 has 13 amino acids. Germline loops: CDR1 MDHEN, CDR2 SYDVKM. Trimming removed 10 bases from V and 2 bases from J, with 15 bases in between. CDR3 nucleotides: TGTGCCATCGAACAGGGTCAAACCTACGAGCAGTACTTC. Translated, it gives CAIEQGQTYEQYF. Looking up the rest from reference TRBV28 and TRBJ2-7 gives the full variable domain: DVKVTQSSRYLVKRTGEKVFLECVQDMDHENMFWYRQDPGLGLRLIYFSYDVKMKEKGDIPEGYSVSREKKERFSLILESASTNQTSMYLCAIEQGQTYEQYFGPGTRLTVT.

The J gene is TRBJ1-1, the V gene TRBV27, with 12 bases that match TRBD1. The length of the CDR3 is 18 residues. The germline gives CDR1 MNHEY, CDR2 SMNVEV (reference sequence). The junction had 15 bases not matched to a gene; V was cut back by 6 bases and J by 4 bases. CDR3 DNA sequence: TGTGCCAGCAGCCCCGGGGACAGGGGGCGCGTAGTGGGCACTGAAGCTTTCTTT. Protein: CASSPGDRGRVVGTEAFF.

The chain links TRBV28 to TRBJ1-5, with no clear D. Germline V gives CDR1 MDHEN, CDR2 SYDVKM. The CDR3 length is 10 residues. V shed 8 bases and J shed 3 bases, with 2 bases lying between them. The CDR3 reads CASHNQPQHF. The CDR3 region has the DNA TGTGCCAGCCACAATCAGCCCCAGCATTTT.

This chain joins TRBV5-4 and TRBJ2-7, with D possibly TRBD1 on 7 matching bases. This CDR3 has 16 amino acids. V lost 0 bases and J 1 base, leaving 14 bases between the germline ends. The germline V gene has CDR1 SGHNT and CDR2 YYREEE (reference sequence). The CDR3, as DNA: TGTGCCAGCAGCTTGGACGGGCAGGGGGGATCCTACGAGCAGTACTTC. It encodes CASSLDGQGGSYEQYF. Complete variable domain (other parts from reference TRBV5-4 and TRBJ2-7): ETGVTQSPTHLIKTRGQQVTLRCSSQSGHNTVSWYQQALGQGPQFIFQYYREEENGRGNFPPRFSGLQFPNYSSELNVNALELDDSALYLCASSLDGQGGSYEQYFGPGTRLTVT.

The chain recombines TRBV6-5 with TRBJ2-2; 8 nucleotides agree with TRBD1. The trim removed 6 bases at V and 5 bases at J, leaving 8 bases unmatched. This CDR3 is 15 amino acids long. Germline V gene sequence: CDR1 MNHEY, CDR2 SVGAGI. In DNA, the CDR3 is TGTGCCAGCAGGGGCGGGACAGGAAGAACCGGGGAGCTGTTTTTT. Residues: CASRGGTGRTGELFF.

This sequence joins TRBV3-1 (or the pseudogene TRBV3-2) and TRBJ2-7; D may correspond to TRBD1 or TRBD2 (6 bases each). Germline CDR1 and CDR2: LGHDT and YNNKEL (reference sequence). This CDR3 region has 14 residues. V shed 4 bases and J shed 7 bases, with 17 bases lying between them. DNA of the CDR3: TGTGCCAGCAGCCTCCCGGGGGCCGGAGCGGAGCAGTACTTC. The encoded protein is CASSLPGAGAEQYF.

The V and J genes are TRBV24-1 and TRBJ2-1; D uncertain. Trimming removed 2 bases at V and 6 bases at J, with 4 bases between. Per germline, CDR1 KGHDR and CDR2 SFDVKD. CDR3 length: 12 amino acids. The CDR3 region is CATSDSRNEQFF. CDR3 sequence (DNA): TGTGCCACCAGTGATTCACGCAATGAGCAGTTCTTC.

This clone appeared once. This chain uses TRBV27 with TRBJ1-2; TRBD1 aligns across 8 bases. V lost 10 bases, J lost 2 bases, and 15 bases stayed unmatched. CDR1 is MNHEY, CDR2 SMNVEV, per germline (reference sequence). This CDR3 comprises 16 residues. CDR3 residues: CATKSAGQGPNYGYTF. CDR3 DNA: TGTGCCACCAAATCCGCCGGACAGGGTCCGAACTATGGCTACACCTTC.

This clone was detected a few times. The chain combines TRBV28 with TRBJ2-1; 7 bases align to TRBD1. V gave up 5 bases and J gave up 5 bases; unmatched junction bases: 9. This CDR3 is built from 15 residues. In germline, CDR1 is MDHEN, CDR2 SYDVKM. The CDR3 DNA reads as TGTGCCAGCAGTCCGACAGGGTATCAAGACAATGAGCAGTTCTTC. Protein: CASSPTGYQDNEQFF.

DNA of the CDR3: TGTGCCAGCAGTCATGGACAGACCTACGAGCAGTACTTC. This encodes CASSHGQTYEQYF. The chain carries TRBV3-1 (or the pseudogene TRBV3-2) and TRBJ2-7; possibly TRBD1 for D (6 bases). Trimming stripped 6 bases from V and 2 bases from J, with 11 bases between. CDR3 length: 13 residues. Germline loops: CDR1 LGHDT, CDR2 YNNKEL (reference sequence).

This chain uses TRBV7-9 with TRBJ2-2; D is ambiguous. V was cut by 4 bases and J by 1 base, with 7 bases left in between. CDR3 length: 14 residues. Germline V gene data show CDR1 as SEHNR and CDR2 as FQNEAQ (reference sequence). The DNA of the CDR3 is TGTGCCAGCAGCTCCCGAGGGAACACCGGGGAGCTGTTTTTT. Residues: CASSSRGNTGELFF.

The count of this clone is one. The chain couples TRBV9 to TRBJ1-1; 7 bases fit TRBD1. Trimming at V came to 4 bases and at J to 2 bases, leaving 5 bases not matched to a gene. The CDR3 length is 14 residues. Germline-derived CDR1 and CDR2 are SGDLS and YYNGEE. This CDR3 reads CASSKGQRNTEAFF. CDR3 nucleotide sequence: TGTGCCAGCAGCAAGGGACAGAGAAACACTGAAGCTTTCTTT.

This clone was counted many times. V usage is TRBV18 and J usage is TRBJ2-5, with 7 bases matching TRBD1. Germline trimming cut 3 bases from V and 5 bases from J; bases unmatched to any gene: 12. This CDR3 spans 16 amino acids. Germline loops: CDR1 KGHSH, CDR2 LQKENI. The CDR3: CASSPHHPGGWETQYF. DNA for the CDR3: TGTGCCAGCTCACCCCACCACCCAGGGGGTTGGGAGACCCAGTACTTC.